The rows below give T cell receptor beta chains drawn from one sample of a study of cytomegalovirus exposure and HLA in healthy donors. This table comes from immunoSEQ multiplex PCR, and its TCRdb copy is limited to in-frame clones, with some not included. The sample has approximately 70,000 clones; just under 75% are singletons. Sequences were obtained from PBMCs. These receptors all come from a human donor in good health. The CDR3 runs from the conserved cysteine through the conserved F or W. The order of the fields is J gene, D gene, clone size, V gene, CDR3 protein, CDR3 DNA. D genes are given only for firm matches. Size tells how often a clone was seen (once, few, many) or the class of an expanded clone, and some rows leave it out.

j_gene: TRBJ1-1
d_gene: TRBD1
abundance: few
v_gene: TRBV7-3
CDR3aa: CASSLTGWSTEAFF
CDR3nt: TGTGCCAGCAGCCTGACAGGGTGGTCCACTGAAGCTTTCTTT

j_gene: TRBJ2-3
d_gene: TRBD2
abundance: .
v_gene: TRBV4-1
CDR3aa: CASSLSLTSASTDTQYF
CDR3nt: TGCGCCAGCAGCCTCTCCCTGACTAGCGCTAGCACAGATACGCAGTATTTT

j_gene: TRBJ2-3
d_gene: TRBD1
abundance: few
v_gene: TRBV5-3
CDR3aa: CASAIRGTGGSDTQYF
CDR3nt: TGTGCCAGCGCAATAAGGGGGACAGGGGGATCAGATACGCAGTATTTT

j_gene: TRBJ2-2
d_gene: .
abundance: few
v_gene: TRBV30
CDR3aa: CAWSVSGSGELFF
CDR3nt: TGTGCCTGGAGTGTTTCAGGGTCCGGGGAGCTGTTTTTT

j_gene: TRBJ1-1
d_gene: TRBD1
abundance: .
v_gene: TRBV6-5
CDR3aa: CASTQGGEAFF
CDR3nt: TGTGCCAGCACTCAGGGGGGTGAAGCTTTCTTT

j_gene: TRBJ2-7
d_gene: .
abundance: .
v_gene: TRBV27
CDR3aa: CASSLSAISYEQYF
CDR3nt: TGTGCCAGCAGCCTCAGCGCGATCTCCTACGAGCAGTACTTC

j_gene: TRBJ1-3
d_gene: .
abundance: .
v_gene: TRBV6-5
CDR3aa: CAAGKERGNTIYF
CDR3nt: TGTGCCGCAGGGAAGGAGAGGGGAAACACCATATATTTT

j_gene: TRBJ2-5
d_gene: TRBD1
abundance: once
v_gene: TRBV2
CDR3aa: CASSPDRGREQYF
CDR3nt: TGTGCCAGCAGCCCGGACAGGGGTCGGGAGCAGTACTTC

j_gene: TRBJ2-3
d_gene: .
abundance: .
v_gene: TRBV5-1
CDR3aa: CASSLQGSTDTQYF
CDR3nt: TGCGCCAGCAGTCTACAGGGATCGACAGATACGCAGTATTTT

j_gene: TRBJ1-1
d_gene: .
abundance: .
v_gene: TRBV9
CDR3aa: CASSVAGNTEAFF
CDR3nt: TGTGCCAGCAGCGTAGCCGGGAACACTGAAGCTTTCTTT

j_gene: TRBJ1-6
d_gene: .
abundance: few
v_gene: TRBV6-4
CDR3aa: CASSPMRGNSPLHF
CDR3nt: TGTGCCAGCAGTCCGATGCGGGGGAATTCACCCCTCCACTTT

j_gene: TRBJ1-1
d_gene: TRBD1
abundance: .
v_gene: TRBV5-4
CDR3aa: CASSLRQGQDEAFF
CDR3nt: TGTGCCAGCAGCTTGAGACAGGGGCAAGATGAAGCTTTCTTT

j_gene: TRBJ2-1
d_gene: .
abundance: .
v_gene: TRBV28
CDR3aa: CASSLRRQEQFF
CDR3nt: TGTGCCAGCAGTTTAAGGAGACAGGAGCAGTTCTTC

j_gene: TRBJ2-6
d_gene: .
abundance: .
v_gene: TRBV7-9
CDR3aa: CASSLAGEGLTF
CDR3nt: TGTGCCAGCAGCTTAGCGGGCGAGGGCCTGACTTTC

j_gene: TRBJ1-4
d_gene: TRBD1
abundance: .
v_gene: TRBV6-1
CDR3aa: CASRDTGGPEKLFF
CDR3nt: TGTGCCAGCAGGGATACAGGGGGGCCCGAAAAACTGTTTTTT